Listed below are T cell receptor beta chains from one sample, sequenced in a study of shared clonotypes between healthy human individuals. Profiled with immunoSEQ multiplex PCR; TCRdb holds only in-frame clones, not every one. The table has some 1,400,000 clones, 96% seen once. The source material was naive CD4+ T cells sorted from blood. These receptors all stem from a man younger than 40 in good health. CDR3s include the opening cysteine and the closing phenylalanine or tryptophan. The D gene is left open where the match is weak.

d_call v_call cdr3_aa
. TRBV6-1 CASSQVFGETQYF
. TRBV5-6 CASGIYNEQFF
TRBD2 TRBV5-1 CASRLGLAGGYNEQFF
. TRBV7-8 CASSLVGTTTTNYGYTF
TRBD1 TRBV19 CARLQGPEDTQYF
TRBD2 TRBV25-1 CASSENPLLAGVPNEQFF
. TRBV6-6 CASIRALNEKLFF
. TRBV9 CASSVGTYEQFF
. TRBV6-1 CASTTGGEGPQYF
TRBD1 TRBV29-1 CSAGISRTGADTQYF
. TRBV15 CATSRLRGTGLGGTNTEAFF
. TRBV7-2 CASSFTPWEYF
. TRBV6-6 CAILKGPSYEQYF
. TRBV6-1 CASSPGGSYNEQFF
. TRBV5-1 CASSLEGAIDTQYF
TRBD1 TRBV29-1 CSVGAGQGKQGYTF
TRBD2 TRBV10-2 CASSPLTSGRNEQYF
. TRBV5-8 CASSLTGMAYQAVSNQPQHF
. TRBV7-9 CASSFGGGYTEAFF
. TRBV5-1 CASSSGTSREKLFF
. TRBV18 CASSPRSRDSGSPLANYGYTF
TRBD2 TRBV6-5 CASSSGLAVEQYF
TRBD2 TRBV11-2 CASSLLIGGLATDTQYF
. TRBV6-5 CASSLDTSSYNEQFF
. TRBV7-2 CASSLQGSRNQPQHF
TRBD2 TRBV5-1 CASTQAAGAYNEQFF
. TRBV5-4 CASSLGGRTYEQYF
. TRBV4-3 CASSPPSVTGEKLFF
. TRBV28 CASTQQVSEQFF
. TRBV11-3 CASSPIRGIFDTGELFF
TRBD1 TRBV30 CAWSGPGTGGTEAFF
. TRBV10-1 CASSKGFSETQYF
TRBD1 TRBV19 CASSRTGADYGYTF